These 24 T cell receptor beta chains were sequenced from one sample in a study of early T cells in non-severe SARS-CoV-2 infection. One entry per CDR3 protein, called by TCRdb with MiXCR from the 5' RACE reads. The sample lists 95,000 to 110,000 distinct CDR3 sequences, around 10% occurring once. The sequencing input was whole blood. Receptor source: an adult who was a healthcare worker with PCR-confirmed SARS-CoV-2 infection or an uninfected control (not recorded which).

The chain employs TRBV3-1 and TRBJ2-3; D remains ambiguous. Germline CDR1 LGHDT, CDR2 YNNKEL (reference sequence). The V gene lost 1 base and the J gene lost 6 bases, with 5 bases spanning the gap. The CDR3 spans 12 residues. The CDR3 DNA follows: TGTGCCAGCAGCCAAGTAGGGGATACGCAGTATTTT. Translating it yields CASSQVGDTQYF.

This clonotype was recorded a few times. The chain combines TRBV9 with TRBJ2-1; D is ambiguous. The CDR3 length is 14 residues. Trimming stripped 4 bases from V and 6 bases from J, with 14 bases between. Germline values: CDR1 SGDLS, CDR2 YYNGEE. In nucleotides, the CDR3 is TGTGCCAGCAGCCCTCGGATCGGCGGCAATGAGCAGTTCTTC. Translated: CASSPRIGGNEQFF.

This clonotype was counted between two and nine times. V is TRBV7-9 and J is TRBJ2-7, with D maybe TRBD2 (5 bases). This CDR3 has 15 amino acids. The V gene's germline CDR1 is SEHNR and CDR2 FQNEAQ (reference sequence). Trimming removed 4 bases at V and 5 bases at J, with 18 bases between. The chain's CDR3 is CASSWSTILTDEQYF. In DNA form, the CDR3 reads TGTGCCAGCAGCTGGTCGACTATCCTGACCGACGAGCAGTACTTC.

This clonotype was seen a few times. The V gene is TRBV20-1, the J gene TRBJ1-1; D gene unclear. This CDR3 comprises 12 residues. The germline CDR1 and CDR2 sequences are DFQATT and SNEGSKA (reference sequence). V lost 0 bases to trimming and J lost 5 bases, with 7 bases between them. CDR3 in DNA: TGCAGTGCTAGAGAGGGGTGGACTGAAGCTTTCTTT. Translating it yields CSAREGWTEAFF.

This clonotype was seen ten or more times. This chain joins TRBV7-2 and TRBJ1-2; unclear D gene. The CDR3 length is 14 residues. The ends were cut back, 5 bases at V and 7 bases at J, with 17 bases in the middle. CDR1 SGHTA and CDR2 FQGNSA come from the germline V gene. The CDR3 sequence: CASSHQHHSGGYTF. CDR3 in DNA: TGTGCCAGCAGCCACCAACATCACAGTGGTGGCTACACCTTC.

A remark on this clonotype: A much larger clone differs by one base, so this may be a read error. This chain joins TRBV7-2 and TRBJ2-3; TRBD1 is a possible D gene (5 bases). The J call is uncertain, as TRBJ1-5 better fits the DNA end. Germline lookup yields CDR1 SGHTA and CDR2 FQGNSA. CDR3 length equals 13 residues. The CDR3 bases are TGTGCCAGCAGCCTCGTCTTGGGGGATACGCAGCATTTT. Amino acids: CASSLVLGDTQHF.

The V call is TRBV7-3, the J call TRBJ2-1; 12 nucleotides agree with TRBD2. The CDR3 length is 15 residues. V shed 4 bases and J 5 bases; nucleotides not matched to a gene: 3. Germline loops: CDR1 SGHTA, CDR2 FQGTGA. CDR3 residues: CASSSGLAGNNEQFF. In nucleotides, the CDR3 is TGTGCCAGCAGCTCCGGACTAGCGGGGAACAATGAGCAGTTCTTC.

At least ten counts were recorded for this clonotype. The gene calls are TRBV12-3 or TRBV12-4 and TRBJ2-7; D not certain. Trimming removed 5 bases at V and 2 bases at J, with 10 bases between. CDR3 size: 13 residues. The CDR3 coding sequence is TGTGCCAGCAGTCTGACTGGGGCCTACGAGCAGTACTTC. Translating gives CASSLTGAYEQYF.

In this sample, this clonotype turned up a few times. The V gene is TRBV4-1, the J gene TRBJ2-5, with D perhaps matching TRBD2 (5 bases). Germline values: CDR1 MGHRA, CDR2 YSYEKL. V was trimmed by 10 bases and J by 5 bases, leaving 17 bases between them. The CDR3 has 13 amino acids. The CDR3 spells CATSTGSEETQYF. CDR3 in DNA: TGCGCCACCTCGACGGGGTCGGAGGAGACCCAGTACTTC.

This clonotype appeared many times. The CDR3 DNA is TGTGCCAGCATAGCCCTCCAAAGCGGCGAGCAGTACTTC. Translating gives CASIALQSGEQYF. The genes are TRBV6-6 and TRBJ2-7, with D tentatively TRBD2 (5 bases). Trimming shortened V by 7 bases and J by 6 bases, and 16 bases separated the two germline ends. The CDR3 is 13 residues long. Germline V gene data show CDR1 as MNHNY and CDR2 as SVGAGI (reference sequence).

This clonotype was seen many times. This chain uses TRBV2 with TRBJ1-1, with D unresolved. Germline CDR1 and CDR2: SNHLY and FYNNEI. The CDR3 totals 11 residues. Trimming stripped 3 bases from V and 8 bases from J, with 7 bases between. CDR3 sequence reads: CASSDPVEAFF. Here the CDR3 DNA reads TGTGCCAGCAGTGATCCCGTAGAAGCTTTCTTT.

This clonotype was seen many times. This chain uses TRBV9 with TRBJ2-1; 10 positions match TRBD2. With V trimmed by 4 bases and J by 6 bases, 4 bases remained unmatched. The CDR3 loop spans 14 amino acids. Germline CDR1 reads SGDLS; CDR2 reads YYNGEE. This CDR3 is CASSLAGVVNEQFF. CDR3 nucleotide sequence: TGTGCCAGCAGCCTAGCGGGAGTCGTCAATGAGCAGTTCTTC.

This clonotype has more than one count but fewer than ten. V gene TRBV5-5 combines with J gene TRBJ2-1; D ambiguous. The V and J ends lost 4 bases and 10 bases respectively, with 12 bases between them. The CDR3 contains 12 residues. Germline V gene sequence: CDR1 SGHKS, CDR2 YYEKEE (reference sequence). CDR3 loop: CASSLTTQEQFF. As DNA, the CDR3 is TGTGCCAGCAGCCTAACGACTCAGGAGCAGTTCTTC.

This clonotype was picked up a small number of times. Here the CDR3 reads CASRDQLGSNQPQHF. CDR3 in DNA: TGCGCCAGCAGGGATCAGTTGGGTAGCAATCAGCCCCAGCATTTT. This chain joins TRBV4-1 and TRBJ1-5; D call uncertain. V gave up 6 bases and J gave up 0 bases, with 12 bases separating them. CDR1 MGHRA and CDR2 YSYEKL come from the germline V gene. The CDR3 loop spans 15 amino acids.

With regard to this clonotype: Lacking the conserved final phenylalanine or tryptophan, this CDR3 likely reflects a read error. V usage is TRBV6-1 and J usage is TRBJ2-7, with D possibly TRBD2 on 5 matching bases. The V end lost 5 bases, the J end lost 3 bases, and 11 bases lay between the germline ends. CDR1 MNHNS and CDR2 SASEGT come from the germline V gene. The CDR3 consists of 13 residues. The CDR3 loop is CASSKTGYYEQYS. The DNA of the CDR3 is TGTGCCAGCAGTAAAACGGGGTACTACGAGCAGTACTCC.

The rearrangement joins TRBV6-1 to TRBJ2-3; TRBD2 is a possible D gene (7 bases). Deletions cut 7 bases from V and 4 bases from J, with 12 bases between. From germline, CDR1 is MNHNS and CDR2 SASEGT. The CDR3 is 13 amino acids. DNA for the CDR3: TGTGCCAGCAAAGGGGGGGCCGCAGATACGCAGTATTTT. It codes for CASKGGAADTQYF.

This clonotype came up a few times. CDR3: CASSSSRLGPYEQYF. The CDR3 nucleotides are TGTGCCAGCAGTTCTTCCCGACTAGGACCCTACGAGCAGTACTTC. The V gene is TRBV28, the J gene TRBJ2-7, with TRBD2 as a possible D gene (6 bases). Germline V gives CDR1 MDHEN, CDR2 SYDVKM. The CDR3 length is 15 residues. V shed 4 bases and J shed 2 bases, with 15 bases lying between them.

V gene TRBV12-3 or TRBV12-4 combines with J gene TRBJ1-1; D ambiguous. This CDR3 is built from 13 residues. The V end lost 4 bases, the J end lost 4 bases, and 10 bases lay between the germline ends. The CDR3 DNA reads as TGTGCCAGCAGTTCCGGGCCCAGCACTGAAGCTTTCTTT. It codes for CASSSGPSTEAFF.

At least ten counts were recorded for this clonotype. CDR3 region: CASSLVPGGNTGELFF. CDR3 in DNA: TGTGCCAGCAGCTTAGTCCCAGGGGGCAACACCGGGGAGCTGTTTTTT. The V gene is TRBV7-7, the J gene TRBJ2-2, with 8 bases lining up with TRBD1. The CDR3 length is 16 residues. CDR1 and CDR2 from the germline V gene are SSHAT and FNYEAQ (reference sequence). Germline trimming cut 1 base from V and 2 bases from J; bases unmatched to any gene: 3. Drawing the rest from reference TRBV7-7 and TRBJ2-2, the complete variable domain is GAGVSQSPRYKVTKRGQDVTLRCDPISSHATLYWYQQALGQGPEFLTYFNYEAQPDKSGLPSDRFSAERPEGSISTLTIQRTEQRDSAMYRCASSLVPGGNTGELFFGEGSRLTVL.

This clonotype has only a few counts. The rearrangement joins TRBV7-9 to TRBJ2-5; D uncertain. This CDR3 contains 14 residues. Trimming left V 4 bases short and J 4 bases short, with 13 bases between. Germline values: CDR1 SEHNR, CDR2 FQNEAQ (reference sequence). In nucleotides, the CDR3 is TGTGCCAGCAGCTATGGTCAGGAGAGAGAGACCCAGTACTTC. This translates into CASSYGQERETQYF.

This clonotype has more than one count but fewer than ten. The chain recombines TRBV7-9 with TRBJ2-2; 7 nucleotides match TRBD1. Looked up from germline, CDR1 is SEHNR and CDR2 is FQNEAQ (reference sequence). Trimming took 2 bases from V and 4 from J; bases not matched to a gene: 1. The CDR3 is made up of 14 amino acids. CDR3 region: CASSLPGGTGELFF. CDR3 bases: TGTGCCAGCAGCTTACCAGGGGGCACCGGGGAGCTGTTTTTT.

This clonotype has ten or more counts. The rearrangement links TRBV14 to TRBJ2-3, with D possibly being TRBD1 (6 bases). Trimming took off 0 bases at V and 14 bases at J, with 18 bases between the two ends. CDR3 size: 14 residues. Germline lookup yields CDR1 SGHDN and CDR2 FVKESK. The CDR3 DNA sequence: TGTGCCAGCAGCCAAGACAGGGGAATGAGCCGGTCGTATTTT. Translated, it gives CASSQDRGMSRSYF. The variable domain in full, completed from reference TRBV14 and TRBJ2-3, reads EAGVTQFPSHSVIEKGQTVTLRCDPISGHDNLYWYRRVMGKEIKFLLHFVKESKQDESGMPNNRFLAERTGGTYSTLKVQPAELEDSGVYFCASSQDRGMSRSYFGPGTRLTVL.

Judged by abundance, this clonotype is medium-sized. The J gene is TRBJ1-2, the V gene TRBV6-6, with TRBD1 matching 8 bases. This CDR3 has 16 residues. The V gene's germline CDR1 is MNHNY and CDR2 SVGAGI (reference sequence). The V segment lost 5 bases and the J segment 3 bases; nucleotides outside the gene matches: 11. Here the CDR3 DNA reads TGTGCCAGCAGTCAACCAACCAGGGGGCTGGACTATGGCTACACCTTC. Amino acids: CASSQPTRGLDYGYTF.

This clonotype was detected many times. The chain has TRBV10-3 and TRBJ1-2; D gene uncertain. The V and J ends lost 3 bases and 4 bases respectively, with 15 bases between them. Germline V gene sequence: CDR1 ENHRY, CDR2 SYGVKD. CDR3 length equals 15 residues. CDR3 nucleotides: TGTGCCATCAGTGAACAGTCAGGACTCATCTATGGCTACACCTTC. Its protein product is CAISEQSGLIYGYTF.